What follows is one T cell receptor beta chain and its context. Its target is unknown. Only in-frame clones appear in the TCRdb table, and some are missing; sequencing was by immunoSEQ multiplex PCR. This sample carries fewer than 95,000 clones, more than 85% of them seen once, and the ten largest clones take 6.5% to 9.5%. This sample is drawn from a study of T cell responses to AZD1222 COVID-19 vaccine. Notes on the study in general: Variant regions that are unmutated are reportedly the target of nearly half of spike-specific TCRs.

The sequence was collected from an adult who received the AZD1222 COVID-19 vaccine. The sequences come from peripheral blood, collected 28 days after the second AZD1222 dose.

CDR3 DNA sequence: TGCGCCAGCAGCTTTTGGCCCGGACAGGTGACATCGGGCGAGCAGTACTTC. It encodes CASSFWPGQVTSGEQYF. This chain joins TRBV5-1 and TRBJ2-7; 7 bases line up with TRBD1. Germline V gene lookup returns CDR1 SGHRS and CDR2 YFSETQ. The trim removed 2 bases at V and 6 bases at J, leaving 17 bases unmatched. This CDR3 spans 17 amino acids. Full variable domain (outside the CDR3, taken from reference TRBV5-1 and TRBJ2-7): KAGVTQTPRYLIKTRGQQVTLSCSPISGHRSVSWYQQTPGQGLQFLFEYFSETQRNKGNFPGRFSGRQFSNSRSEMNVSTLELGDSALYLCASSFWPGQVTSGEQYFGPGTRLTVT.